The clone carrying this T cell receptor beta chain was seen only a few times. Its target is not known. Trimming cost V 3 bases and J 10 bases; bases outside gene matches: 6. This CDR3 is 13 amino acids long. The entry originates in a study of T cell repertoires in cytomegalovirus infection. Whole-study context: CMV infection and matching HLA type were both indicated by public TCR beta signatures.

Study observations and caveats: Ex vivo, HLA-C-restricted CMV-specific TCR beta clonotypes prevailed over the rest of the response. CMV carriers having the relevant HLA were flagged by cumulative public TCR beta family frequency.

TCRdb passed the reads through MiXCR, listing each CDR3 protein once. The sample carries a few hundred thousand distinct CDR3 sequences, approximately 40% recorded once. This rearrangement joins TRBV12-3 or TRBV12-4 to TRBJ2-1, with TRBD2 matching 7 bases. The material sequenced was cultured PBMCs, taken from culture after CMV antigen stimulation. This sequence originates from a human donor in good health (CMV status not recorded). Some clones in this sample may be carry-over from other donors' samples. This chain's CDR3 is CASSFYEGGEQFF. The CDR3 DNA reads as TGTGCCAGCAGTTTCTATGAGGGAGGGGAGCAGTTCTTC.